The following is a T cell receptor beta chain sequence with its context. Germline CDR1 reads LNHDA; CDR2 reads SQIVND (reference sequence). J gave up 3 bases and V 3 bases, and 20 bases lay outside the gene matches. The CDR3 runs to 19 residues. The data derive from a study of blood T cell repertoires in COVID-19. Study as a whole: There were acute and convalescent COVID-19 samples, and they came from the United States, Italy and Spain. In each case, the material was cDNA or gDNA derived from T cells, B-cell-depleted T cells, or PBMCs.

Assay: immunoSEQ multiplex PCR; the TCRdb copy retains only in-frame clones and omits some. The sample holds some 100,000 clones, 80% to 95% seen once. The V call is TRBV19, the J call TRBJ2-7; 7 nucleotides align to TRBD1. Material for sequencing was peripheral blood. The TCR comes from a man aged 55 to 70 with acute or convalescent COVID-19. The CDR3 bases are TGTGCCAGTAGTATCTGGACAGGTCTAAGCCCCCTAGGCAACTACGAGCAGTACTTC. It is translated as CASSIWTGLSPLGNYEQYF.